This entry concerns a single T cell receptor beta chain. Its antigen is as yet unknown. TCRdb's copy holds only in-frame clones and misses some; the assay was immunoSEQ multiplex PCR. The repertoire holds about 9,300 clones, with around 73% as singletons. Trimming cost V 7 bases and J 2 bases; bases outside gene matches: 1. Germline V gene data show CDR1 as ENHRY and CDR2 as SYGVKD. The CDR3 is 13 residues long. This sample was taken from a study of tumor-infiltrating lymphocytes in localized non-small cell lung cancer. Findings of the study overall: Only some patients had TCR sequencing, depending on available tissue. Different pieces of the same tissue went to different assays, confounding technical variation with intratumor heterogeneity.

The TCR comes from a human donor with non-small cell lung cancer. The chain joins TRBV10-3 to TRBJ2-5; 10 bases match TRBD2. The sample consisted of uninvolved lung tissue not adjacent to the tumor. The CDR3 DNA follows: TGTGCCATCAATAGCGGGGGGCAAGAGACCCAGTACTTC. As protein: CAINSGGQETQYF.